This TCR beta chain was documented in a study of PD-L1 blockade in urothelial cancer. What went into each PCR as a spike was synthetic TCR analog templates. Using immunoSEQ multiplex PCR, the repertoire was profiled, and TCRdb retains in-frame clones only, with some absent. Of 35,000 to 40,000 clones listed, 80% to 90% are singletons. Germline V gene data show CDR1 as MDHEN and CDR2 as SYDVKM. V shed 4 bases and J 2 bases; nucleotides not matched to a gene: 8. This CDR3 contains 15 residues. Time point: peripheral blood 6 weeks after treatment start. The starting material was PBMCs, obtained around atezolizumab (anti-PD-L1) treatment. V usage is TRBV28 and J usage is TRBJ2-7, with 7 bases that match TRBD1. This receptor was taken from a man between 60 and 75 years old with urothelial cancer. CDR3 bases: TGTGCCAGCAGTTCCCACGAGGGGGCGGCCTACGAGCAGTACTTC. Protein product: CASSSHEGAAYEQYF.